This T cell receptor (beta chain) was observed in a study of blood T cell repertoires in COVID-19. Clinical histories supplied by participants themselves formed the basis of cohort assignment. V lost 3 bases and J 0 bases, leaving 5 bases between the germline ends. This CDR3 region has 13 residues. Germline V gene data show CDR1 as SGHTA and CDR2 as FQGNSA. Authors' processing steps: For nucleated cells, counts were estimated from reference gene primer amplification. Clones were read by immunoSEQ multiplex PCR, and TCRdb kept only the in-frame ones, dropping some. Clone size and the V and J calls come from that table; the DNA yielded D and trimming. The sample has over 300,000 clones, approximately 90% seen once.

The chain combines TRBV7-2 with TRBJ1-1; D not resolved. The source is a woman aged 30 to 39 with acute COVID-19. The specimen was PBMCs or T cells enriched from blood (not recorded which). The CDR3 coding sequence is TGTGCCAGCAGCTTCCTATTGAACACTGAAGCTTTCTTT. Protein sequence: CASSFLLNTEAFF.